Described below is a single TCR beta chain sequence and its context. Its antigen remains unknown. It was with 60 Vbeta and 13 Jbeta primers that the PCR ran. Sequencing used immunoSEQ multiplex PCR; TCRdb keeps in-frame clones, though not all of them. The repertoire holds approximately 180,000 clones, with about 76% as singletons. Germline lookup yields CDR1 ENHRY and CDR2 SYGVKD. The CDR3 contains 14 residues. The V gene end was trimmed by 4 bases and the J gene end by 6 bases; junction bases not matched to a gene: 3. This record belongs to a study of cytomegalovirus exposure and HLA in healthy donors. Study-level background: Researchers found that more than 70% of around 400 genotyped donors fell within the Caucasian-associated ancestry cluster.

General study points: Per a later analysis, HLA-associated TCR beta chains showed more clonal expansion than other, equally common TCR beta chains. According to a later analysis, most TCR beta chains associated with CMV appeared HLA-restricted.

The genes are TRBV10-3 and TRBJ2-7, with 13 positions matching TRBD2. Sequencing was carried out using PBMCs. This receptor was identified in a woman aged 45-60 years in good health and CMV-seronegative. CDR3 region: CAISAGLAGAEQYF. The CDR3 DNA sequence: TGTGCCATCAGTGCCGGACTAGCGGGAGCCGAGCAGTACTTC.